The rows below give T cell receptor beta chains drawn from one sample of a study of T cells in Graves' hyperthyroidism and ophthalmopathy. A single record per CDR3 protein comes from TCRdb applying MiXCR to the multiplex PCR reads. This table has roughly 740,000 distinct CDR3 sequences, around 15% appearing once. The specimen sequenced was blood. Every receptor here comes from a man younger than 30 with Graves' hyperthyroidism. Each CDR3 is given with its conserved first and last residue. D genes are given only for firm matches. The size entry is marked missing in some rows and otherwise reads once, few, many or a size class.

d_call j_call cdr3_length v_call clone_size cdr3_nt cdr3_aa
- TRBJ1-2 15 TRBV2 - TGTGCCAGCATAGGGGAGGGGGGATCCAACTATGGCTACACCTTC CASIGEGGSNYGYTF
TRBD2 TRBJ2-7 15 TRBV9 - TGTGCCAGCAGCGTAGTTGCGGGAGGGGCGAACGAGCAGTACTTC CASSVVAGGANEQYF
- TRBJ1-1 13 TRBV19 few TGTGCCAGTAGTCCACGTCCCCACACTGAAGCTTTCTTT CASSPRPHTEAFF
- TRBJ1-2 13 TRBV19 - TGTGCCAGTAACTTTGGGGGCGACTATGGCTACACCTTC CASNFGGDYGYTF
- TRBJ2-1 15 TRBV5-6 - TGTGCCAGCAGCTGGGGGGACAGAACCTACAATGAGCAGTTCTTC CASSWGDRTYNEQFF
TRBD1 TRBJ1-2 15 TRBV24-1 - TGTGCCACCAGTGATTCGGACAGGGGGAACTATGGCTACACCTTC CATSDSDRGNYGYTF
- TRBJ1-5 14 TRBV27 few TGTGCCAGCAGTATAGACAGGAGTAGGCAGCCCCAGCATTTT CASSIDRSRQPQHF
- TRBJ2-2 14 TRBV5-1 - TGCGCCAGCAGCGACGTAGAGAACACCGGGGAGCTGTTTTTT CASSDVENTGELFF
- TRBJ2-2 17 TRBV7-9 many TGTGCCAGCAGCTTAACCGCGGGGACGATGAACACCGGGGAGCTGTTTTTT CASSLTAGTMNTGELFF
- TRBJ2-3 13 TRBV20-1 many TGCAGTGCTAGAGATCCGGTTACAGATACGCAGTATTTT CSARDPVTDTQYF
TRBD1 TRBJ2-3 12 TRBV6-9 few TGTGCCAGCAGTTACGCGGGGACAGGGCAGTATTTT CASSYAGTGQYF
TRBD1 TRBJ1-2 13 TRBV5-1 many TGCGCCAGCAGCGCGACAGGGGGCTCTGGCTACACCTTC CASSATGGSGYTF
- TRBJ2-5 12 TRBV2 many TGTGCCAGCAGTGGGGCCTCGGAGACCCAGTACTTC CASSGASETQYF
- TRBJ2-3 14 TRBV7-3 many TGTGCCAGCAGCTGGGCGGGAATCACAGATACGCAGTATTTT CASSWAGITDTQYF
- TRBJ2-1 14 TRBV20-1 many TGCAGTGCTAGAGGGGAAAGCTCCTACAATGAGCAGTTCTTC CSARGESSYNEQFF
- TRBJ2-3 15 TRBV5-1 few TGCGCCAGCAGCTCCGGGACACAAAGCACAGATACGCAGTATTTT CASSSGTQSTDTQYF
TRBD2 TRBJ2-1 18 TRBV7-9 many TGTGCCAGCAGCTTGTTTCCCAGCGGGAGATCGCCCTACAATGAGCAGTTCTTC CASSLFPSGRSPYNEQFF
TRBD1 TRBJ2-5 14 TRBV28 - TGTGCCAGCAGGACCAATGACCCCCCAGGGGGCAAGTACTTC CASRTNDPPGGKYF
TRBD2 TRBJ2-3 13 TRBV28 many TGTGCCGGGCGACTAGCGGATTCAGATACGCAGTATTTT CAGRLADSDTQYF
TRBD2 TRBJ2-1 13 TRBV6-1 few TGTGCCAGCAGGGAGGGAGGGCCGAATGAGCAGTTCTTC CASREGGPNEQFF
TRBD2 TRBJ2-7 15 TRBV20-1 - TGCAGTGCTAGTAAGCGACTAGCGGGTTTCTACGAGCAGTACTTC CSASKRLAGFYEQYF
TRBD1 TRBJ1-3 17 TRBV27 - TGTGCCAGCAGTTTATCGAACAGGGGGAGCTCTGGAAACACCATATATTTT CASSLSNRGSSGNTIYF
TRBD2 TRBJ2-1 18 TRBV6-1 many TGTGCCAGCAGACGCGGACTAGCGGGCCGGAGCTCCTACAATGAGCAGTTCTTC CASRRGLAGRSSYNEQFF
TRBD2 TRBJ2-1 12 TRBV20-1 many TGCAGCCATGCTAGCGGGAGGGATGAGCAGTTCTTC CSHASGRDEQFF
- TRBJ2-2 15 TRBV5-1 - TGCGCCAGCAGCTTGCAGGGGTATAGCTCCGGGGAGCTGTTTTTT CASSLQGYSSGELFF
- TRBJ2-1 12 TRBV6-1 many TGTGCCAGCAGATCCAGGAGAAATGAGCAGTTCTTC CASRSRRNEQFF
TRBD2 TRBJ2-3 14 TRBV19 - TGTGCCACCGACCCCGGGGGGGGTGCGAATACGCAGTATTTT CATDPGGGANTQYF
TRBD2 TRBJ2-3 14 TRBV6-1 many TGTGCCAGCAGTGAAGTCTTAGCGGGAGATACGCAGTATTTT CASSEVLAGDTQYF
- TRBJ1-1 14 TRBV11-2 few TGTGCCAGCAGATATGATCAGGGAAGCACTGAAGCTTTCTTT CASRYDQGSTEAFF
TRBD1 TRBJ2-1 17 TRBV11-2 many TGTGCCAGCAGCGTCACACAGGGGAAAGTCTCCTACAATGAGCAGTTCTTC CASSVTQGKVSYNEQFF
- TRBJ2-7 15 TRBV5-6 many TGTGCCAGCAGCTTGGTTGGACAGACTGACTACGAGCAGTACTTC CASSLVGQTDYEQYF
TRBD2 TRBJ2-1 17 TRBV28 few TGTGCCAGCAGTTTATCACCCAGCGGGAGACCCTACAATGAGCAGTTCTTC CASSLSPSGRPYNEQFF
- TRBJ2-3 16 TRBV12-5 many TGTGCTAGTGGTTCCCGACTCAGGCTCGACACAGATACGCAGTATTTT CASGSRLRLDTDTQYF
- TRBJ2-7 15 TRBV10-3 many TGTGCCATCAGGGATATGAGCAGGAGCTCCTACGAGCAGTACTTC CAIRDMSRSSYEQYF
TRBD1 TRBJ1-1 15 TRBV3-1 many TGTGCCAGCAGCCGAGGGGGCGCGGGGAACACTGAAGCTTTCTTT CASSRGGAGNTEAFF
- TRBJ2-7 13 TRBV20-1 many TGCAGTGCTAGATCGGACGCATCCTACGAGCAGTACTTC CSARSDASYEQYF
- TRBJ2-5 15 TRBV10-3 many TGTGCCATCAGGGGGGGCCCACCCTTGCAAGAGACCCAGTACTTC CAIRGGPPLQETQYF
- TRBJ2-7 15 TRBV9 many TGTGCCAGCAGCGTAGACTGGACTTCCTCCTACGAGCAGTACTTC CASSVDWTSSYEQYF
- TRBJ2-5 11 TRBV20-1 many TGCAGTGCTAAACGAATGTGGACCCAGTACTTC CSAKRMWTQYF
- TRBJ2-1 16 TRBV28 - TGTGCCAGCAGTTTGGGAGACACCGAATTCTACAATGAGCAGTTCTTC CASSLGDTEFYNEQFF
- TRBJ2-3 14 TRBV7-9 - TGTGCCAGCAGCCCCGAGCAGGGTAGAGATACGCAGTATTTT CASSPEQGRDTQYF
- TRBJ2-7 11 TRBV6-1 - TGTGCCAGCAGGATCGGTTACGAGCAGTACTTC CASRIGYEQYF
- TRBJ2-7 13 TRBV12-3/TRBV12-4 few TGTGCCAGCAGTGCTAGACTTGCCTACGAGCAGTACTTC CASSARLAYEQYF
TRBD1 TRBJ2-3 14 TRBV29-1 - TGCAGCGTCGCCTCGGGACAGGGGACAGATACGCAGTATTTT CSVASGQGTDTQYF
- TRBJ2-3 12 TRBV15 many TGTGCCACCAGCAGAGTGAAAGATACGCAGTATTTT CATSRVKDTQYF
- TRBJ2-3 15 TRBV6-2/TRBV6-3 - TGTGCCAGCAGTGCCGACTCACCGGGCACAGATACGCAGTATTTT CASSADSPGTDTQYF
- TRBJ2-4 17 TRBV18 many TGTGCCAGCTCACCACCTTCCATGGGAGCAGCCAAAAACATTCAGTACTTC CASSPPSMGAAKNIQYF
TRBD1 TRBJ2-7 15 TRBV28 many TGTGCCAGCAGTTTACCCGGGACAGGGTGGGTCGAGCAGTACTTC CASSLPGTGWVEQYF
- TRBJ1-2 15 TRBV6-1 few TGTGCCAGCAGTCACCGACAGGAGGGGGACTATGGCTACACCTTC CASSHRQEGDYGYTF
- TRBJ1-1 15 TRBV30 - TGTGCCTGGAGTGTACCGCCTCGGGGCGGAGGTGAAGCTTTCTTT CAWSVPPRGGGEAFF
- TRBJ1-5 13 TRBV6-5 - TGTGCCAGCAGTTACTCAAGGGACCTTCCCCAGCATTTT CASSYSRDLPQHF
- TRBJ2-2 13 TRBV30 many TGTGCCTGGACGGACAGAGGCACCGGGGAGCTGTTTTTT CAWTDRGTGELFF
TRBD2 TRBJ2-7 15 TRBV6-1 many TGTGCCAGCAGGACCGGGCTAGCGGGAGCCTACGAGCAGTACTTC CASRTGLAGAYEQYF
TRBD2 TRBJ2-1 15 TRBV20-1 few TGCAGTGCTAGGGCCTGGCGGGAGGGCCGCTCTGAGCAGTTCTTC CSARAWREGRSEQFF
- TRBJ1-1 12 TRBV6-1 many TGTGCCAGCAGTGGTGGGCCCACTGAAGCTTTCTTT CASSGGPTEAFF
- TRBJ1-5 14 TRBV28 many TGTGCCAGCAGTTTATTGGCGGGCCATCAGCCCCAGCATTTT CASSLLAGHQPQHF
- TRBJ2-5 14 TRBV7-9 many TGTGCCAGCAGCTTACCGTCGTTAAGGGAGACCCAGTACTTC CASSLPSLRETQYF